Listed below are T cell receptor beta chains from one sample, sequenced in a study of OX40 agonist ivuxolimab in advanced cancers. Repertoires were generated with immunoSEQ multiplex PCR, while TCRdb's copy carries only in-frame clones and drops some. This table holds tens of thousands of clones, around nine tenths found once. Here the sequenced sample was CD4+ or CD8+ T cells sorted from blood, taken in a trial of the OX40 agonist ivuxolimab. Source of these receptors: an adult with an advanced solid tumor such as melanoma, head and neck, liver or kidney cancer. The CDR3 runs from the conserved cysteine through the conserved F or W. A D gene is named only where the DNA matches it firmly. Expanded clones get a size class; other rows say once, few or many, or leave the size out.

TRBJ2-3,.,TRBD1,TRBV7-6,18,TGTGCCAGCAGCTTAAGAATCGGGGACAGAGGACAAACAGATACGCAGTATTTT,CASSLRIGDRGQTDTQYF
TRBJ2-7,few,.,TRBV7-2,13,TGTGCCAGCAGCCGGGCCCTAAGCTACGAGCAGTACTTC,CASSRALSYEQYF
TRBJ2-3,.,.,TRBV5-1,15,TGCGCCAGCAGCCCTGTAGGAGCGGGCACAGATACGCAGTATTTT,CASSPVGAGTDTQYF
TRBJ2-7,.,.,TRBV7-2,15,TGTGCCAGCAGCTTAGGGACGGGACGCCACTACGAGCAGTACTTC,CASSLGTGRHYEQYF
TRBJ2-7,.,TRBD2,TRBV7-9,12,TGTGCCAGCAGCGGTTCGGGGGGCGAGCAGTACTTC,CASSGSGGEQYF
TRBJ2-3,.,TRBD2,TRBV9,14,TGTGCCAGCAGCGTCGGGGGGGCGGAAGATACGCAGTATTTT,CASSVGGAEDTQYF
TRBJ2-7,.,TRBD2,TRBV4-3,15,TGCGCCAGCAGCCAAGACCAGCGGGGCGGCTACGAGCAGTACTTC,CASSQDQRGGYEQYF
TRBJ1-2,once,TRBD1,TRBV28,14,TGTGCCAGCAGCCAGGGGGCCTCTAACTATGGCTACACCTTC,CASSQGASNYGYTF
TRBJ2-1,.,TRBD2,TRBV19,16,TGTGCCACTAGTAGCGGGGGGGCTCCAGGCTACAATGAGCAGTTCTTC,CATSSGGAPGYNEQFF
TRBJ1-6,.,.,TRBV6-1,14,TGTGCCAGCAGGGACAACTCCTATAATTCACCCCTCCACTTT,CASRDNSYNSPLHF
TRBJ1-4,.,TRBD1,TRBV19,15,TGTGCCAGTAGTTCCTGGACAGGGCGGAATGAAAAACTGTTTTTT,CASSSWTGRNEKLFF
TRBJ1-2,.,.,TRBV5-1,14,TGCGCCAGCAGCTTGGACAGGGCCCGCTATGGCTACACCTTC,CASSLDRARYGYTF
TRBJ1-3,.,.,TRBV5-4,13,TGTGCCAGCAGCCCGACGGCTGGAAACACCATATATTTT,CASSPTAGNTIYF